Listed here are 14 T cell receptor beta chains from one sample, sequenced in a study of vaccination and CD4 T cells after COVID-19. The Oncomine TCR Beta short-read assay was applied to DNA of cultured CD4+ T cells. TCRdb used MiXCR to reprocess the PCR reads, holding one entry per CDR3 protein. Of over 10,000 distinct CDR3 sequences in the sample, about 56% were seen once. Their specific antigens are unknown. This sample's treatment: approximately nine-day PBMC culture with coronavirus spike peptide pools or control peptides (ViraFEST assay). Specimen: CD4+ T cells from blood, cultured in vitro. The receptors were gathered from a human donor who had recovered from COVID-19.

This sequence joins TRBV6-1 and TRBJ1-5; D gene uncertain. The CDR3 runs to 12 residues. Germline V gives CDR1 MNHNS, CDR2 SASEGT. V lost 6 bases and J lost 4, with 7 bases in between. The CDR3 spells CASRSGNQPQHF. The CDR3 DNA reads TGTGCCAGCAGGTCGGGTAATCAGCCCCAGCATTTT.

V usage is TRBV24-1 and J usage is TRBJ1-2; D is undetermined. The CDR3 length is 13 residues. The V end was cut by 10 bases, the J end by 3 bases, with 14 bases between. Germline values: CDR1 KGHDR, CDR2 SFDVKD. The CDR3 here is CATRRRPDYGYTF. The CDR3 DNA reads TGTGCCACACGAAGGAGGCCAGACTATGGCTACACCTTC.

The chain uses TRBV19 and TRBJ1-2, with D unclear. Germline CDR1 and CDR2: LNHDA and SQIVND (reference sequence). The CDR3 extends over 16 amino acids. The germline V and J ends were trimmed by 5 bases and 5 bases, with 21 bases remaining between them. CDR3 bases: TGTGCCAGTAGTCCCCGCGAGCAATTCCTCAAGTATGGCTACACCTTC. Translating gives CASSPREQFLKYGYTF.

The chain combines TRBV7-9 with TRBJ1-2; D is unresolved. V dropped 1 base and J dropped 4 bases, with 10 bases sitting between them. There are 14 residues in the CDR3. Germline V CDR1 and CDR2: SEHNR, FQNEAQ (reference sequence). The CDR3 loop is CASSLDSRLYGYTF. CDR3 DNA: TGTGCCAGCAGCTTAGACAGTCGGCTCTATGGCTACACCTTC.

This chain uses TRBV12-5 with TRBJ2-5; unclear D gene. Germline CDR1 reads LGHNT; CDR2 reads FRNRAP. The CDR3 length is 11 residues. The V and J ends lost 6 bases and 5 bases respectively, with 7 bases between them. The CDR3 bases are TGTGCTAGTGGACAGATTGAGACCCAGTACTTC. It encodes CASGQIETQYF. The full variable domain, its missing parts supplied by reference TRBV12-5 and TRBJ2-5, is DARVTQTPRHKVTEMGQEVTMRCQPILGHNTVFWYRQTMMQGLELLAYFRNRAPLDDSGMPKDRFSAEMPDATLATLKIQPSEPRDSAVYFCASGQIETQYFGPGTRLLVL.

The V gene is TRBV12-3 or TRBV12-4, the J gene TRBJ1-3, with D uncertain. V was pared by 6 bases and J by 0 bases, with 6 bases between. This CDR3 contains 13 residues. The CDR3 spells CASSLISGNTIYF. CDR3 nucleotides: TGTGCCAGCAGCCTTATCTCTGGAAACACCATATATTTT.

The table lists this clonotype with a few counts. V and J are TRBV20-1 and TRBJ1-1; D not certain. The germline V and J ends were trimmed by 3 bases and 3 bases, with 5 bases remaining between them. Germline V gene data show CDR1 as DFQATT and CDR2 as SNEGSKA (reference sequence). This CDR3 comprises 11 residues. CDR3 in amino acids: CSARLDTEAFF. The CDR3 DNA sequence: TGCAGTGCTAGGTTAGACACTGAAGCTTTCTTT.

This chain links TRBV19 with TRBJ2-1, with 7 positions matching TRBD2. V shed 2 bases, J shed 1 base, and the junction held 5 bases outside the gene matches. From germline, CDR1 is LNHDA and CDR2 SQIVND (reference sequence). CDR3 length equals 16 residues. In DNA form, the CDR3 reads TGTGCCAGTAGTATACGGGACGGGAGGTCCTACAATGAGCAGTTCTTC. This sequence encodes CASSIRDGRSYNEQFF.

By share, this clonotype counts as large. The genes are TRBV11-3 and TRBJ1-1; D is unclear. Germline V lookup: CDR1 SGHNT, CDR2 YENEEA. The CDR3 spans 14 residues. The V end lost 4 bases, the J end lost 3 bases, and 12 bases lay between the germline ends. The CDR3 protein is CASSSRTGDTEAFF. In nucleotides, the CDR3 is TGTGCCAGCAGCTCTCGGACCGGGGACACTGAAGCTTTCTTT.

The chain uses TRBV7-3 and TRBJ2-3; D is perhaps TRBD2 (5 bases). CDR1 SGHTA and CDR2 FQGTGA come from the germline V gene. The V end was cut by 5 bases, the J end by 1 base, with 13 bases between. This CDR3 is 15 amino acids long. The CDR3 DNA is TGTGCCAGCAGCCCTAGTGGACTCCGCACAGATACGCAGTATTTT. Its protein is CASSPSGLRTDTQYF.

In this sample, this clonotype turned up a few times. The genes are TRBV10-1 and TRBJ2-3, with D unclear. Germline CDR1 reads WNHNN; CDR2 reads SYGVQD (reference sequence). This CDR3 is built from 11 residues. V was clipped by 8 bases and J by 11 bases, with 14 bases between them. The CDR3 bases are TGCGCCAGCGCTCCAGGTGATGGGCAGTATTTT. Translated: CASAPGDGQYF.

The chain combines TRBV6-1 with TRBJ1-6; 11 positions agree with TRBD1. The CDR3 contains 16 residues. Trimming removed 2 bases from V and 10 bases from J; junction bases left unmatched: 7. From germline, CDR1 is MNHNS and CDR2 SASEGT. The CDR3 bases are TGTGCCAGCAGTGAAAGAGGGACAGGGGGTGGGTCACCCCTCCACTTT. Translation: CASSERGTGGGSPLHF.

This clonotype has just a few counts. The CDR3 is CASSYPEDPGQTNTGELFF. The CDR3 DNA follows: TGTGCCAGCAGTTACCCTGAAGATCCGGGACAGACGAACACCGGGGAGCTGTTTTTT. This chain links TRBV6-5 with TRBJ2-2; TRBD1 agrees at 7 bases. The V gene end was trimmed by 2 bases and the J gene end by 0 bases; junction bases not matched to a gene: 12. The germline CDR1 and CDR2 sequences are MNHEY and SVGAGI. The CDR3 has 19 residues.

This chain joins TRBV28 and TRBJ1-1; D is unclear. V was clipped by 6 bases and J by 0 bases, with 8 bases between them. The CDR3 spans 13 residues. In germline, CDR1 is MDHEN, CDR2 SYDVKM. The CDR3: CASRPAMNTEAFF. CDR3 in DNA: TGTGCCAGCAGGCCAGCCATGAACACTGAAGCTTTCTTT.